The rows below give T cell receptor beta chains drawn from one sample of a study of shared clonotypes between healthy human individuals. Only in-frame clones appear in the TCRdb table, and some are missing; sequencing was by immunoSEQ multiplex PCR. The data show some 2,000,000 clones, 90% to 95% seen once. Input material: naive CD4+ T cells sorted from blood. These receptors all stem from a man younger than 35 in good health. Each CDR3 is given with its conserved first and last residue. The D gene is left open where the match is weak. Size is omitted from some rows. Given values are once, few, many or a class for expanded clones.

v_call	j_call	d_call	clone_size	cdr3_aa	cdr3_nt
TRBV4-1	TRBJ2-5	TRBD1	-	CASSLPGQKETQYF	TGCGCCAGCAGCTTACCGGGACAGAAAGAGACCCAGTACTTC
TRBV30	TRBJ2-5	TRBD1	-	CAWGPGQGAGETQYF	TGTGCCTGGGGTCCGGGACAGGGGGCCGGCGAGACCCAGTACTTC
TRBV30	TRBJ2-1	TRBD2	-	CAWSGTSNNEQFF	TGTGCCTGGAGTGGGACTAGCAACAATGAGCAGTTCTTC
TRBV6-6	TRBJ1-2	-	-	CASSQSGGYTF	TGTGCCAGCAGTCAATCGGGTGGCTACACCTTC
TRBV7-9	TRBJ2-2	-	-	CASSLPLTANTGELLF	TGTGCCAGCAGCTTACCCTTGACAGCGAACACCGGGGAGCTGCTTTTT
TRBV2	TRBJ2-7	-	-	CASSDGIKLSYEQYF	TGTGCCAGCAGTGATGGAATTAAACTTTCCTACGAGCAGTACTTC
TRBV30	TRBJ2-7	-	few	CAWGRFRYEQYF	TGTGCCTGGGGGAGGTTTCGCTACGAGCAGTACTTC
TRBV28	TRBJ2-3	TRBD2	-	CASTSAGAGGDTQYF	TGTGCCAGCACGAGCGCGGGCGCGGGGGGAGATACGCAGTATTTT
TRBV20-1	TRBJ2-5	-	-	CSASTEETQYF	TGCAGTGCTAGCACAGAAGAGACCCAGTACTTC
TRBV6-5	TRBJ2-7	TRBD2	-	CASSYSTIGGSNEQYF	TGTGCCAGCAGTTACTCGACCATCGGCGGGAGTAACGAGCAGTACTTC
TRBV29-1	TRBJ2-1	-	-	CSVGGHGYSEQFF	TGCAGCGTTGGGGGGCATGGGTATTCTGAGCAGTTCTTC
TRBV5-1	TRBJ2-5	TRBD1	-	CASSYGQGETQYF	TGCGCCAGCAGCTACGGACAGGGAGAGACCCAGTACTTC
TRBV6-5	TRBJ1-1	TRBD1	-	CASGTALRNTEAFF	TGTGCCAGCGGGACAGCCTTAAGGAACACTGAAGCTTTCTTT
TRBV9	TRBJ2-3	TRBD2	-	CASSVAASGRADTQYF	TGTGCCAGCAGCGTAGCAGCTAGCGGGAGGGCAGATACGCAGTATTTT
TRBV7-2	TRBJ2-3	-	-	CASSPPGGLSTDTQYF	TGTGCCAGCAGCCCCCCCGGCGGTCTAAGCACAGATACGCAGTATTTT
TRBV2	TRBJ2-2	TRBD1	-	CASLQDQGAQTGELFF	TGTGCCAGCCTTCAAGATCAGGGGGCGCAGACCGGGGAGCTGTTTTTT
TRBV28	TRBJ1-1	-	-	CASSFVSSGGWGTEAFF	TGTGCCAGCAGTTTTGTTTCGTCTGGGGGGTGGGGCACTGAAGCTTTCTTT
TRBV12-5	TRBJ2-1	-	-	CASGLLNEQFF	TGTGCTAGTGGTTTGTTGAATGAGCAGTTCTTC
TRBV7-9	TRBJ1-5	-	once	CASSFDGSGNQPQHF	TGTGCCAGCAGCTTCGACGGGTCTGGCAATCAGCCCCAGCATTTT
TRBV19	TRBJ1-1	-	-	CASSMAQPNTEAFF	TGTGCCAGTAGTATGGCACAGCCGAACACTGAAGCTTTCTTT
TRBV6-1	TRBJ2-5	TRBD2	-	CASSELTSGVKKETQYF	TGTGCCAGCAGTGAATTAACTAGCGGGGTAAAAAAAGAGACCCAGTACTTC
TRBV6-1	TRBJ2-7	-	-	CASSKKTEYEQYF	TGTGCCAGCAGTAAAAAAACGGAGTACGAGCAGTACTTC
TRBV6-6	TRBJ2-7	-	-	CATLGGGFYEQYF	TGTGCCACCCTAGGGGGAGGGTTCTACGAGCAGTACTTC
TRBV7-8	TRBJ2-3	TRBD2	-	CASSLLTSGGTDTQYF	TGTGCCAGCAGCTTACTAACTAGCGGGGGCACAGATACGCAGTATTTT
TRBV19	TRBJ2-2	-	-	CASSIVGEIGELFF	TGTGCCAGTAGTATAGTGGGGGAGATCGGGGAGCTGTTTTTT
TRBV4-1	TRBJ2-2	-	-	CASSQDRAGKRGGTGELFF	TGCGCCAGCAGCCAAGATAGGGCAGGGAAGAGAGGGGGCACCGGGGAGCTGTTTTTT
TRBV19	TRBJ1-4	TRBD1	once	CASSIVEGAHEKLFF	TGTGCCAGTAGTATAGTTGAGGGGGCGCATGAAAAACTGTTTTTT
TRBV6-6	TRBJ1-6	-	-	CASSTSTGRFASPLHF	TGTGCCAGCAGTACCTCGACCGGGCGATTCGCTTCACCCCTCCACTTT
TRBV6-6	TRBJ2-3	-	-	CASSVGGRRDTQYF	TGTGCCAGCAGCGTGGGGGGGCGTAGAGATACGCAGTATTTT
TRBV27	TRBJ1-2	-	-	CASSSQGSYGYTF	TGTGCCAGCAGTTCCCAGGGGTCCTATGGCTACACCTTC
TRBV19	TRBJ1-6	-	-	CASSYSPRVGSPLHF	TGTGCCAGTAGTTACTCACCTAGGGTAGGATCACCCCTCCACTTT
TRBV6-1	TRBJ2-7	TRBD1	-	CASTRGDRGSYEQYF	TGTGCCAGCACCCGAGGGGACAGGGGTTCCTACGAGCAGTACTTC
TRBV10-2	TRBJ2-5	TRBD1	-	CASSGTGWETQYF	TGCGCCAGCAGTGGGACAGGCTGGGAGACCCAGTACTTC
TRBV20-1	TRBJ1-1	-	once	CSANRGEAFF	TGCAGTGCTAATCGTGGGGAAGCTTTCTTT